In this sample, the clone carrying this TCR beta chain turned up many times. The target antigen is unknown. These data belong to a study of blood T cells in healthy people across ages. Each of the donors had 8 to 10 milliliters of peripheral blood drawn into EDTA-treated Vacutainer tubes. Per-sample PBMC isolation yielded at least 6.5 million cells. The study, taken as a whole, reports: PBMC samples, being unsorted, prevented any conclusive comparison of naive and antigen-experienced cells.

For the second PCR, which ran for about 7 to 12 cycles, a sample-barcoded 5' primer and a J-beta primer mix were used. TCRdb analysed the 5' RACE reads with MiXCR anew, one entry per CDR3 protein. The profile shows around 870,000 distinct CDR3 sequences, roughly 26% of them singletons. Trimming removed 1 base from V and 4 bases from J, with 12 bases in between. The CDR3 runs to 15 residues. Germline lookup yields CDR1 SGHTA and CDR2 FQGNSA. The sample consisted of blood. The clonotype originates from a woman older than 75 in good health. The chain recombines TRBV7-2 with TRBJ2-3, with TRBD2 as a possible D gene (5 bases). This chain's CDR3 is CASSLVGLVPDTQYF. The CDR3 region has the DNA TGTGCCAGCAGCTTAGTCGGACTCGTCCCAGATACGCAGTATTTT. The full variable domain, in which reference TRBV7-2 and TRBJ2-3 provide the parts outside the CDR3, is GAGVSQSPSNKVTEKGKDVELRCDPISGHTALYWYRQSLGQGLEFLIYFQGNSAPDKSGLPSDRFSAERTGGSVSTLTIQRTQQEDSAVYLCASSLVGLVPDTQYFGPGTRLTVL.